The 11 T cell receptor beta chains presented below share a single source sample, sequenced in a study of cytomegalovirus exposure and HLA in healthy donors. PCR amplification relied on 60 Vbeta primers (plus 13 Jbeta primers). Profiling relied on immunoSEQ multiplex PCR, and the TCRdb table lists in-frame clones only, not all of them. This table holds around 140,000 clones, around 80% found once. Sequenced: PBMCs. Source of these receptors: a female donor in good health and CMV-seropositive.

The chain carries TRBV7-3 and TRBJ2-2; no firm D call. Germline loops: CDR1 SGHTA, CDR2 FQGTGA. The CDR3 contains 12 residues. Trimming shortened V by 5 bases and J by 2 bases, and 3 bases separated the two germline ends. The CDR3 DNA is TGTGCCAGCAGCCTAAACACCGGGGAGCTGTTTTTT. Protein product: CASSLNTGELFF.

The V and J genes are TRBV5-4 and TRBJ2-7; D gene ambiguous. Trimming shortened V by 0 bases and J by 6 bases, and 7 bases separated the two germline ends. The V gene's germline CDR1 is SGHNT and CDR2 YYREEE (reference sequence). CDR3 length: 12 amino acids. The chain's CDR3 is CASSLANSEQYF. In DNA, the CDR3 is TGTGCCAGCAGCTTGGCTAATTCCGAGCAGTACTTC.

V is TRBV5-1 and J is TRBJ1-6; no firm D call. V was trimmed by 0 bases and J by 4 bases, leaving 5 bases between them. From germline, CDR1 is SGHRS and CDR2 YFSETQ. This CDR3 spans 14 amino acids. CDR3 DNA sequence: TGCGCCAGCAGCTTGGACAGTTATAATTCACCCCTCCACTTT. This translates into CASSLDSYNSPLHF.

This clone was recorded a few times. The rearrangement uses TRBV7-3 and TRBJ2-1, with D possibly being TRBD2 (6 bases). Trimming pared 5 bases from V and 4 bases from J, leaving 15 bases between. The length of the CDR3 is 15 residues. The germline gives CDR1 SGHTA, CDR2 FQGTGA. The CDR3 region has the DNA TGTGCCAGCAGCCCCCAGCGGGCACAATACAATGAGCAGTTCTTC. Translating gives CASSPQRAQYNEQFF.

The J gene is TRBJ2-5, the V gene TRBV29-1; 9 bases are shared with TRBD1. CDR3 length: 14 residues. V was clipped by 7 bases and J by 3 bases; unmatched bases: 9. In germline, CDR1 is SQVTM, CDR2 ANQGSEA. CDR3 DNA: TGCAGCGCCCCAAAAAGGGACAGGGAAGAGACCCAGTACTTC. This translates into CSAPKRDREETQYF.

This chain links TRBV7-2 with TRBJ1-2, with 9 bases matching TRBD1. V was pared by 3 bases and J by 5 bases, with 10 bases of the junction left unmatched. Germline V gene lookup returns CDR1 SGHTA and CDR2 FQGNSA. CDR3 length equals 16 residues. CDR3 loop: CASSFSPTGGAYGYTF. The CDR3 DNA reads TGTGCCAGCAGCTTTTCCCCAACAGGGGGCGCGTATGGCTACACCTTC.

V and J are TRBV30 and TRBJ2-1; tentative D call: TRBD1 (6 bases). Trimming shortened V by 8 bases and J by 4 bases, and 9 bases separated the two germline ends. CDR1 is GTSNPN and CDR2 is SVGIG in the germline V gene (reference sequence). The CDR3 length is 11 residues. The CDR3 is CANRVYNEQFF. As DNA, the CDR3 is TGTGCCAACAGGGTTTACAATGAGCAGTTCTTC.

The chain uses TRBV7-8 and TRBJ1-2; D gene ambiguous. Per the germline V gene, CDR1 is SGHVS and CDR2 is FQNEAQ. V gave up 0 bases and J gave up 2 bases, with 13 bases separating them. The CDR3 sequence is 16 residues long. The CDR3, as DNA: TGTGCCAGCAGCTTAGCACAGCCCACCGCGAACTATGGCTACACCTTC. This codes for CASSLAQPTANYGYTF.

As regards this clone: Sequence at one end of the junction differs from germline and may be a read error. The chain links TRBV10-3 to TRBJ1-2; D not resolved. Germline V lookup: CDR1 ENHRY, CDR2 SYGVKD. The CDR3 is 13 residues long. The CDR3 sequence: CAIRESAPYGYTF. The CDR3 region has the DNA TGTGCCATCAGAGAGTCCGCGCCTTATGGCTACACCTTC.

The CDR3 loop reads CASSTDSNYGYTF. For the CDR3, the DNA is TGTGCCAGCAGCACGGACAGTAACTATGGCTACACCTTC. V is TRBV7-2 and J is TRBJ1-2; perhaps TRBD1 as D (6 bases). Germline lookup yields CDR1 SGHTA and CDR2 FQGNSA. The CDR3 has 13 amino acids. V lost 5 bases, J lost 1 base, and 8 bases lay in between.

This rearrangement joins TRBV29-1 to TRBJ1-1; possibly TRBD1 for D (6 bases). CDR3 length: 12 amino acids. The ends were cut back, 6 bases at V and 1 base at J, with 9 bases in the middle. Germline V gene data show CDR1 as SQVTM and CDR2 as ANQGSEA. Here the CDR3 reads CSVGHSNTEAFF. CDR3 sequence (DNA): TGCAGCGTGGGACACTCGAACACTGAAGCTTTCTTT.